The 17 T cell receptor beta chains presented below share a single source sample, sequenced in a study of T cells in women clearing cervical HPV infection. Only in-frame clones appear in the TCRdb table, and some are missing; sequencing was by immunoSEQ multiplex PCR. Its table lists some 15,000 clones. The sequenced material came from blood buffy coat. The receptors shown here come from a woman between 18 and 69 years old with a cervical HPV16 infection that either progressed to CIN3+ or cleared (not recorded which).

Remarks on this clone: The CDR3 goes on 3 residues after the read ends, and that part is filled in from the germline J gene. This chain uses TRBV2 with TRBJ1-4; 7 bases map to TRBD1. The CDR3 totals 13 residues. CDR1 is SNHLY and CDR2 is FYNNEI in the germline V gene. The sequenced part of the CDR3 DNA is TGTGCCTGCCAGGGGGTTTCGGGATCACCA. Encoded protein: CACQGVSGSP. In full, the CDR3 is CACQGVSGSPLFF.

The CDR3 bases that were read are TGTGCCAGCAGTGGGGTACAGGGAACGGGGGACAGGACG. It is translated as CASSGVQGTGDRT. The full CDR3 protein reads CASSGVQGTGDRTQYF. The chain has TRBV6-1 and TRBJ2-3; 8 bases are shared with TRBD1. The read gets to within 3 residues of the CDR3 end, and the germline J gene fills in the rest. Germline-derived CDR1 and CDR2 are MNHNS and SASEGT. CDR3 length: 16 amino acids.

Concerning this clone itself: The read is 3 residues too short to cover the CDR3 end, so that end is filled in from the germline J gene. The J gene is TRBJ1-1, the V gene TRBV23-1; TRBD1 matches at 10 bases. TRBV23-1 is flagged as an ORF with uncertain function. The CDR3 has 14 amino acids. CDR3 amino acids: CASSQTVRDRGAFF. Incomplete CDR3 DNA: TGCGCCAGCAGTCAAACAGTTCGGGACAGGGGA.

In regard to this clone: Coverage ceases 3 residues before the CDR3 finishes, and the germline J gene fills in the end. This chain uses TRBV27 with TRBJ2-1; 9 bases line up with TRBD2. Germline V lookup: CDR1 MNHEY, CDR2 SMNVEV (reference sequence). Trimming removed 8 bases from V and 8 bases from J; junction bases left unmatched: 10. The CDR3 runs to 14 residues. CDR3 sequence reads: CASGIAGVVDEQFF. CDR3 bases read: TGTGCCAGCGGAATAGCGGGAGTGGTGGATGAG.

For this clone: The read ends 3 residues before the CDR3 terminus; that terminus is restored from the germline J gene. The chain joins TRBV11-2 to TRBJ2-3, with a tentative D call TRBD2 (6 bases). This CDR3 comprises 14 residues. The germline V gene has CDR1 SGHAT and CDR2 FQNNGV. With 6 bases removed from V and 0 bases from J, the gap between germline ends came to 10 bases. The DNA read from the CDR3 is TGTGCCAGCAGTCCCGGGACTAGCACAGATACG. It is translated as CASSPGTSTDT. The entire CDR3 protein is CASSPGTSTDTQYF.

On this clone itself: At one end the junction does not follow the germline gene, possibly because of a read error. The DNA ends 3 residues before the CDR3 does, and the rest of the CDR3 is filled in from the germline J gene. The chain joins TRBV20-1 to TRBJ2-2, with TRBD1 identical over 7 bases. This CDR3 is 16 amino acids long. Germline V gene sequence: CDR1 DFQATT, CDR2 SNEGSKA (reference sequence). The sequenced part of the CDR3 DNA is TGCAGTGCCAGAGCCGGGACAGCAAGTTATAATTCACCG. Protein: CSARAGTASYNSP. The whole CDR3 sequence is CSARAGTASYNSPLFF.

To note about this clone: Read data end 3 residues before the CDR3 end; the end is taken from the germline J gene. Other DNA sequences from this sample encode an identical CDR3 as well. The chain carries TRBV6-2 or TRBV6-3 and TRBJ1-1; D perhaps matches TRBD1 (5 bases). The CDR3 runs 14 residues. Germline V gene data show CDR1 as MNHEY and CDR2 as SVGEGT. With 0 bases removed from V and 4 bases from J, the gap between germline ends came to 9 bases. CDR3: CASSYSRGTTEAFF. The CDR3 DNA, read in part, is TGTGCCAGCAGTTACTCCCGGGGGACCACTGAA.

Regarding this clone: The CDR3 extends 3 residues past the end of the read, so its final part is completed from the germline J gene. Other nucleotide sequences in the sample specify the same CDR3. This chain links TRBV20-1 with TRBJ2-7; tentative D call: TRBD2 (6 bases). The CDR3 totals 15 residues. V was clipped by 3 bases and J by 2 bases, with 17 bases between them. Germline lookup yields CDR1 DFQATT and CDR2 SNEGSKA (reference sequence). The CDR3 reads CSARGVGGIPYEQYF. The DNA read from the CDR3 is TGCAGTGCTAGGGGTGTTGGGGGGATTCCCTACGAG.

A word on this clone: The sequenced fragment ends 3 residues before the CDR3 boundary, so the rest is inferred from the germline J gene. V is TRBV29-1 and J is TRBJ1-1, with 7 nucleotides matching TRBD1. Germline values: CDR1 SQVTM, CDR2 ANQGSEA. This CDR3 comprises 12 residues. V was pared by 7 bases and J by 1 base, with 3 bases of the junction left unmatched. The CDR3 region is CSAGQRNTEAFF. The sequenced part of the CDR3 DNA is TGCAGCGCGGGACAGAGGAACACTGAA. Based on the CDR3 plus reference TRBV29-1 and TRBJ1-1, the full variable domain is SAVISQKPSRDICQRGTSLTIQCQVDSQVTMMFWYRQQPGQSLTLIATANQGSEATYESGFVIDKFPISRPNLTFSTLTVSNMSPEDSSIYLCSAGQRNTEAFFGQGTRLTVV.

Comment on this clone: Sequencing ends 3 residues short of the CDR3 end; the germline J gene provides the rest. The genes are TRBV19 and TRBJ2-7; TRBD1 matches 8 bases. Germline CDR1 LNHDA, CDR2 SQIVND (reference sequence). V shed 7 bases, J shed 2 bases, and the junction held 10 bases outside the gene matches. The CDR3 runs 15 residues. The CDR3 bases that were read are TGTGCCAGTAAGGAATCAGGGGGCGTCACCTACGAG. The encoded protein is CASKESGGVTYE. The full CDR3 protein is CASKESGGVTYEQYF. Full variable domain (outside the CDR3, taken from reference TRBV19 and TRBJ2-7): DGGITQSPKYLFRKEGQNVTLSCEQNLNHDAMYWYRQDPGQGLRLIYYSQIVNDFQKGDIAEGYSVSREKKESFPLTVTSAQKNPTAFYLCASKESGGVTYEQYFGPGTRLTVT.

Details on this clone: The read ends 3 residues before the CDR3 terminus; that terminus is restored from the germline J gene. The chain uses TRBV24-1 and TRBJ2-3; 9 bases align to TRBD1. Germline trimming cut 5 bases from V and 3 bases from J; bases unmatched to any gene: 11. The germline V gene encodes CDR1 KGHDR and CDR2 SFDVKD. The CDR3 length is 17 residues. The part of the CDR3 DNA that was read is TGTGCCACCAGTGTGTCTGGGACAGGGTATAGTACAGATACG. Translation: CATSVSGTGYSTDT. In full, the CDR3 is CATSVSGTGYSTDTQYF.

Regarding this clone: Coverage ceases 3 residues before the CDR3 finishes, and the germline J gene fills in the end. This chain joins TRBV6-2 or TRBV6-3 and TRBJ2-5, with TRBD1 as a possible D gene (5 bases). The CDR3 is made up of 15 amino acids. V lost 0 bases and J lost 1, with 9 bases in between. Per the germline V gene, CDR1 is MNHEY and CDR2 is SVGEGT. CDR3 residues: CASSYSSRAQETQYF. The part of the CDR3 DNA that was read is TGTGCCAGCAGTTACTCATCCAGGGCCCAAGAGACC.

This CDR3 is CSETSGGNTDTQYF. The part of the CDR3 DNA that was read is TGCAGTGAGACTAGCGGGGGGAACACAGATACG. The gene calls are TRBV20-1 and TRBJ2-3, with TRBD2 matching over 13 bases. The DNA ends 3 residues before the CDR3 does, and the rest of the CDR3 is filled in from the germline J gene. CDR1 DFQATT and CDR2 SNEGSKA come from the germline V gene (reference sequence). J lost 2 bases, V lost 7 bases, and 3 bases had no gene match. This CDR3 is 14 amino acids long.

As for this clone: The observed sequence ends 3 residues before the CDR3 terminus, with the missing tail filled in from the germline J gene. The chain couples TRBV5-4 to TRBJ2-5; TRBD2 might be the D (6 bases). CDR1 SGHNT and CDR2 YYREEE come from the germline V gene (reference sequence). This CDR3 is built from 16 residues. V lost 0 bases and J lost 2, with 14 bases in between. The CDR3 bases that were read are TGTGCCAGCAGCTTGGCCGGAGCGGGTACACAAGAGACC. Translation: CASSLAGAGTQET. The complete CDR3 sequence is CASSLAGAGTQETQYF.

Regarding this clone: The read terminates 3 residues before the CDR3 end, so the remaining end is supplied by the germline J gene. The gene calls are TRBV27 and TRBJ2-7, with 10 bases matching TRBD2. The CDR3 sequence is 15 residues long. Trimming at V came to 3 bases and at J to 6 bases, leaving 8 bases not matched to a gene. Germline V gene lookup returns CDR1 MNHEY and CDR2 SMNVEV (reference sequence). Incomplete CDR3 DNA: TGTGCCAGCAGTTTCTCGACTAGCGGGTTCGCCGAG. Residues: CASSFSTSGFAE. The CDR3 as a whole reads CASSFSTSGFAEQYF.

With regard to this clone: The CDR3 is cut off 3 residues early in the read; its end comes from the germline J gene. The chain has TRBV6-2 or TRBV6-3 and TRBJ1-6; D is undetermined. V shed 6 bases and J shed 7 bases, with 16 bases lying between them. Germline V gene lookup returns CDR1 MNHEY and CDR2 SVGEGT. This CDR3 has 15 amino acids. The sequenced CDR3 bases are TGTGCCAGCAGCCCCTCGACGCGGCTGAATTCACCC. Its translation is CASSPSTRLNSP. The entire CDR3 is CASSPSTRLNSPLHF.

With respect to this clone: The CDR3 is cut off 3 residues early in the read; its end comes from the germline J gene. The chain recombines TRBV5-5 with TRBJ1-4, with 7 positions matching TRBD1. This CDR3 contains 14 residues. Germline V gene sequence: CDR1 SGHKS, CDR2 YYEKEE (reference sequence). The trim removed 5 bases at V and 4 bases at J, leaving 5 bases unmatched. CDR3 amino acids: CASRAGGGNEKLFF. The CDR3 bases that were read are TGTGCCAGCAGGGCAGGGGGTGGTAATGAAAAA. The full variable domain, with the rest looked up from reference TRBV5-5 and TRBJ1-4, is DAGVTQSPTHLIKTRGQQVTLRCSPISGHKSVSWYQQVLGQGPQFIFQYYEKEERGRGNFPDRFSARQFPNYSSELNVNALLLGDSALYLCASRAGGGNEKLFFGSGTQLSVL.